These 30 T cell receptor beta chains share one sample of origin, sequenced in a study of cytomegalovirus exposure and HLA in healthy donors. PCR was performed using 60 Vbeta and 13 Jbeta primers. TCRdb keeps only in-frame clones here, not all; method: immunoSEQ multiplex PCR. The sample includes 100,000 to 120,000 clones, 65% to 85% of them seen just once. The specimen sequenced was PBMCs. These receptors were collected from a man between 18 and 29 years old in good health and CMV-seronegative.

The rearrangement joins TRBV4-2 to TRBJ2-7; 11 positions agree with TRBD1. Germline assignment: CDR1 LGHNA and CDR2 YNFKEQ. This CDR3 has 17 residues. The V segment lost 4 bases and the J segment 3 bases; nucleotides outside the gene matches: 11. The CDR3 reads CASSPRDRGSRSYEQYF. Written as DNA, the CDR3 is TGTGCCAGCAGCCCTCGGGACAGGGGGAGTAGGAGCTACGAGCAGTACTTC.

The V and J genes are TRBV14 and TRBJ2-1, with 10 nucleotides matching TRBD2. Germline values: CDR1 SGHDN, CDR2 FVKESK. After removal of 3 bases from V and 6 bases from J, the junction contained 14 bases not matched to a gene. The CDR3 totals 18 residues. The CDR3 reads CASSQARGSGRGSNEQFF. In DNA, the CDR3 is TGTGCCAGCAGCCAGGCACGGGGGAGCGGGAGGGGGAGCAATGAGCAGTTCTTC.

The J gene is TRBJ2-7, the V gene TRBV6-5; 9 bases are a match to TRBD2. This CDR3 contains 14 residues. With V trimmed by 0 bases and J by 3 bases, 0 bases remained unmatched. The germline V gene encodes CDR1 MNHEY and CDR2 SVGAGI. The CDR3 sequence is CASSYSAGGYEQYF. CDR3 sequence (DNA): TGTGCCAGCAGTTACTCAGCGGGAGGCTACGAGCAGTACTTC.

This clone has just one count. This chain connects TRBV7-2 to TRBJ1-3, with 7 bases aligning to TRBD1. Germline V gene lookup returns CDR1 SGHTA and CDR2 FQGNSA. The ends lost 5 bases at V and 4 bases at J; junction bases unmatched: 8. The CDR3 sequence is 15 residues long. This chain's CDR3 is CASSLGRGPGNTIYF. CDR3 in DNA: TGTGCCAGCAGCCTCGGGAGGGGGCCAGGAAACACCATATATTTT.

In its sample, this clone was seen a few times. This sequence joins TRBV4-3 and TRBJ2-3; perhaps TRBD2 as D (6 bases). Germline lookup yields CDR1 LGHNA and CDR2 YSLEER. Trimming removed 0 bases at V and 5 bases at J, with 18 bases between. The length of the CDR3 is 17 residues. The CDR3 nucleotides read TGCGCCAGCAGCCAAGATTTTTCTAAAGGGCGGGGAGATACGCAGTATTTT. Translating it yields CASSQDFSKGRGDTQYF.

The chain carries TRBV7-8 and TRBJ2-5; 11 bases agree with TRBD2. Trimming cost V 5 bases and J 2 bases; bases outside gene matches: 13. The CDR3 is 18 amino acids. CDR1 is SGHVS, CDR2 FQNEAQ, per germline. CDR3 DNA: TGTGCCAGCAGCCCTCGACGGTTAGCGGGAGGGAGTCAAGAGACCCAGTACTTC. This sequence encodes CASSPRRLAGGSQETQYF.

This clone appeared once. The chain carries TRBV6-6 and TRBJ1-5; maybe TRBD1 (5 bases). Trimming cost V 8 bases and J 4 bases, with 18 bases left between them. The germline CDR1 and CDR2 sequences are MNHNY and SVGAGI (reference sequence). CDR3 length equals 15 residues. The CDR3 loop reads CASGPTGATNQPQHF. The CDR3 DNA sequence: TGTGCCAGCGGACCCACAGGAGCCACAAATCAGCCCCAGCATTTT.

The chain joins TRBV19 to TRBJ1-3; 7 nucleotides align to TRBD1. CDR1 is LNHDA, CDR2 SQIVND, per germline (reference sequence). With V trimmed by 9 bases and J by 0 bases, 8 bases remained unmatched. The CDR3 has 15 residues. This CDR3 reads CASHVTGSSGNTIYF. The CDR3 DNA reads as TGTGCCAGCCACGTGACAGGGAGCTCTGGAAACACCATATATTTT.

V gene TRBV15 combines with J gene TRBJ1-1; 7 positions agree with TRBD1. The CDR3 contains 15 residues. The V gene's germline CDR1 is LNHNV and CDR2 YYDKDF (reference sequence). J gave up 0 bases and V 3 bases, and 4 bases lay outside the gene matches. CDR3: CATSSEGAMNTEAFF. The CDR3 DNA is TGTGCCACCAGCAGTGAGGGGGCCATGAACACTGAAGCTTTCTTT.

This rearrangement joins TRBV7-8 to TRBJ1-2, with 9 nucleotides matching TRBD1. The CDR3 length is 14 residues. Germline V lookup: CDR1 SGHVS, CDR2 FQNEAQ. V shed 4 bases and J 8 bases; nucleotides not matched to a gene: 8. CDR3 loop: CASSSGTGMWGYTF. As DNA, the CDR3 is TGTGCCAGCAGCTCCGGGACAGGGATGTGGGGCTACACCTTC.

The V gene is TRBV28, the J gene TRBJ2-5, with 9 positions matching TRBD1. CDR1 is MDHEN, CDR2 SYDVKM, per germline. With 2 bases clipped from V and 2 bases from J, the junction kept 6 bases outside the gene matches. The CDR3 spans 16 residues. The chain's CDR3 is CASSLGGTGNQETQYF. The CDR3 bases are TGTGCCAGCAGTTTAGGTGGGACAGGGAATCAAGAGACCCAGTACTTC.

The genes are TRBV25-1 and TRBJ2-7; 8 bases map to TRBD2. CDR3 size: 16 residues. The J segment lost 1 base and the V segment lost 4 bases, leaving 9 bases of the junction unmatched. Germline CDR1 is MGHDK and CDR2 is SYGVNS. CDR3 in amino acids: CASSGYISGSSYEQYF. The CDR3 DNA reads as TGTGCCAGCAGTGGGTATATAAGCGGGAGTTCCTACGAGCAGTACTTC.

The chain is built from TRBV5-1 and TRBJ1-3, with D unclear. This CDR3 has 15 amino acids. Trimming removed 0 bases at V and 2 bases at J, with 9 bases between. Germline V gene sequence: CDR1 SGHRS, CDR2 YFSETQ. The CDR3 DNA sequence: TGCGCCAGCAGCTTGGGGTCGAGCGCTGGAAACACCATATATTTT. This sequence encodes CASSLGSSAGNTIYF.

The chain employs TRBV10-2 and TRBJ1-5; 11 bases align to TRBD1. CDR1 is WSHSY, CDR2 SAAADI, per germline. With V trimmed by 2 bases and J by 6 bases, 3 bases remained unmatched. The CDR3 extends over 15 amino acids. Here the CDR3 reads CASSERTGGLQPQHF. The CDR3 bases are TGCGCCAGCAGTGAGAGGACAGGGGGCCTTCAGCCCCAGCATTTT.

The J gene is TRBJ1-1, the V gene TRBV11-3; D possibly corresponds to TRBD1 (5 bases). In germline, CDR1 is SGHNT, CDR2 YENEEA. This CDR3 region has 14 residues. With 5 bases removed from V and 10 bases from J, the gap between germline ends came to 20 bases. CDR3 loop: CASSPRGGTGGAFF. CDR3 nucleotide sequence: TGTGCCAGCAGCCCCCGGGGGGGGACCGGCGGAGCTTTCTTT.

The genes are TRBV11-3 and TRBJ2-1; 8 positions agree with TRBD2. The V gene's germline CDR1 is SGHNT and CDR2 YENEEA. V lost 5 bases and J lost 8; bases outside the gene matches: 11. The CDR3 loop spans 15 amino acids. The CDR3 loop reads CASSPSRTSRDEQFF. Here the CDR3 DNA reads TGTGCCAGCAGCCCCTCGCGGACTAGCCGAGATGAGCAGTTCTTC.

This clone appeared once. This rearrangement joins TRBV4-2 to TRBJ1-2, with D possibly being TRBD1 (5 bases). V was clipped by 0 bases and J by 4 bases, with 12 bases between them. The germline V gene encodes CDR1 LGHNA and CDR2 YNFKEQ. The CDR3 runs 15 residues. CDR3 DNA sequence: TGTGCCAGCAGCCAAGATGTAATCGGGGGCTATGGCTACACCTTC. Translation gives CASSQDVIGGYGYTF.

The CDR3 loop is CASSKTGLAGGPDTQYF. The CDR3 nucleotides are TGTGCCAGCAGCAAGACAGGGCTAGCGGGAGGCCCGGATACGCAGTATTTT. J is TRBJ2-3 and V is TRBV7-9; TRBD2 agrees at 11 bases. The V gene's germline CDR1 is SEHNR and CDR2 FQNEAQ (reference sequence). The CDR3 runs to 17 residues. The V and J ends lost 5 bases and 6 bases, in that order; junction bases with no gene match: 13.

This clone was seen a few times. CDR3 protein: CASSADRGPHTEAFF. In DNA form, the CDR3 reads TGTGCCAGCAGCGCAGACAGGGGACCCCACACTGAAGCTTTCTTT. The chain recombines TRBV11-3 with TRBJ1-1; TRBD1 matches 8 bases. The V and J ends lost 5 bases and 3 bases, in that order; junction bases with no gene match: 8. The CDR3 spans 15 residues. Germline-derived CDR1 and CDR2 are SGHNT and YENEEA. The complete variable domain, with remaining parts taken from reference TRBV11-3 and TRBJ1-1, reads EAGVVQSPRYKIIEKKQPVAFWCNPISGHNTLYWYLQNLGQGPELLIRYENEEAVDDSQLPKDRFSAERLKGVDSTLKIQPAELGDSAVYLCASSADRGPHTEAFFGQGTRLTVV.

The chain employs TRBV6-1 and TRBJ2-7; 10 bases match TRBD1. After removal of 5 bases from V and 6 bases from J, the junction contained 7 bases not matched to a gene. This CDR3 spans 14 amino acids. In germline, CDR1 is MNHNS, CDR2 SASEGT. The CDR3 nucleotides read TGTGCCAGCAGTTTAAGGGACAGGGGTGTCGAGCAGTACTTC. Residues: CASSLRDRGVEQYF.

The chain links TRBV15 to TRBJ2-1; D uncertain. In germline, CDR1 is LNHNV, CDR2 YYDKDF (reference sequence). This CDR3 region has 16 residues. V was pared by 1 base and J by 0 bases, with 10 bases between. CDR3 nucleotides: TGTGCCACCAGCAGAGGTCGGTCCACCTCCTACAATGAGCAGTTCTTC. This translates into CATSRGRSTSYNEQFF.

This chain links TRBV30 with TRBJ1-1; TRBD1 matches at 10 bases. The CDR3 loop spans 17 amino acids. Germline CDR1 GTSNPN, CDR2 SVGIG (reference sequence). J gave up 0 bases and V 2 bases, and 9 bases lay outside the gene matches. The CDR3 here is CAWSSTGGLFMNTEAFF. The CDR3 nucleotides read TGTGCCTGGAGTTCGACAGGGGGCCTGTTCATGAACACTGAAGCTTTCTTT.

The chain couples TRBV6-5 to TRBJ2-1, with 10 bases matching TRBD2. After removal of 7 bases from V and 6 bases from J, the junction contained 9 bases not matched to a gene. Germline V gene data show CDR1 as MNHEY and CDR2 as SVGAGI. The CDR3 sequence is 15 residues long. Here the CDR3 DNA reads TGTGCCAGCATGATAGCGGGAGGACCGATCAATGAGCAGTTCTTC. Protein sequence: CASMIAGGPINEQFF.

The chain joins TRBV7-6 to TRBJ2-2; the match to TRBD2 covers 10 bases. CDR1 and CDR2 (germline): SGHVS, FNYEAQ. The CDR3 covers 16 residues. Trimming at V came to 5 bases and at J to 2 bases, leaving 5 bases not matched to a gene. CDR3 in amino acids: CASSPRTSGNTGELFF. The CDR3 DNA follows: TGTGCCAGCAGCCCGCGGACTAGCGGAAACACCGGGGAGCTGTTTTTT.

This chain connects TRBV9 to TRBJ1-3; D might be TRBD1 (6 bases). Germline values: CDR1 SGDLS, CDR2 YYNGEE. V lost 2 bases to trimming and J lost 6 bases, with 15 bases between them. The CDR3 consists of 15 residues. The CDR3: CASSVLDRSANTIYF. The CDR3 DNA reads TGTGCCAGCAGCGTCTTAGACAGGTCGGCAAACACCATATATTTT. Filled out from reference TRBV9 and TRBJ1-3, the complete variable domain reads DSGVTQTPKHLITATGQRVTLRCSPRSGDLSVYWYQQSLDQGLQFLIQYYNGEERAKGNILERFSAQQFPDLHSELNLSSLELGDSALYFCASSVLDRSANTIYFGEGSWLTVV.

The rearrangement links TRBV7-9 to TRBJ2-5, with 10 bases lining up with TRBD2. Losses at the gene ends were 5 bases for V and 1 base for J; bases not matched to a gene: 7. This CDR3 has 16 amino acids. Germline values: CDR1 SEHNR, CDR2 FQNEAQ (reference sequence). CDR3 nucleotide sequence: TGTGCCAGCAGCAGGACTAGCGGAGATTTCCAAGAGACCCAGTACTTC. Protein: CASSRTSGDFQETQYF.

CDR3 amino acids: CASSLGGTGTGVTYEQYF. The DNA for the CDR3 is TGTGCCAGCAGCTTAGGGGGCACCGGGACAGGGGTCACCTACGAGCAGTACTTC. V gene TRBV7-2 combines with J gene TRBJ2-7, with 10 bases identical to TRBD1. The CDR3 extends over 18 amino acids. Germline-derived CDR1 and CDR2 are SGHTA and FQGNSA. The V and J ends lost 1 base and 2 bases, in that order; junction bases with no gene match: 11.

This clone was found a few times. This same CDR3 is encoded by further DNA sequences in the sample. V and J are TRBV7-9 and TRBJ1-2; no firm D call. Germline loops: CDR1 SEHNR, CDR2 FQNEAQ (reference sequence). Trimming pared 2 bases from V and 4 bases from J, leaving 17 bases between. The CDR3 contains 16 residues. The CDR3 protein is CASSLPAKGGGYGYTF. The CDR3 DNA follows: TGTGCCAGCAGCTTACCAGCGAAGGGTGGAGGCTATGGCTACACCTTC.

Comments on this clone: Other DNA sequences from this sample encode an identical CDR3 as well. The chain couples TRBV30 to TRBJ2-1; D call uncertain. The V gene lost 3 bases and the J gene lost 0 bases, with 9 bases spanning the gap. Germline-derived CDR1 and CDR2 are GTSNPN and SVGIG (reference sequence). This CDR3 has 14 amino acids. CDR3 nucleotide sequence: TGTGCCTGGAGCGGGTTGAGCTCCTACAATGAGCAGTTCTTC. Translating it yields CAWSGLSSYNEQFF. Full variable domain (rest looked up from reference TRBV30 and TRBJ2-1): SQTIHQWPATLVQPVGSPLSLECTVEGTSNPNLYWYRQAAGRGLQLLFYSVGIGQISSEVPQNLSASRPQDRQFILSSKKLLLSDSGFYLCAWSGLSSYNEQFFGPGTRLTVL.

This clone has just one count. The genes are TRBV14 and TRBJ2-6; no definite D call. This CDR3 contains 17 residues. V lost 0 bases, J lost 0 bases, and 9 bases lay in between. CDR1 is SGHDN and CDR2 is FVKESK in the germline V gene. CDR3 nucleotides: TGTGCCAGCAGCCAAGATGTACGGGTCTCTGGGGCCAACGTCCTGACTTTC. Residues: CASSQDVRVSGANVLTF.